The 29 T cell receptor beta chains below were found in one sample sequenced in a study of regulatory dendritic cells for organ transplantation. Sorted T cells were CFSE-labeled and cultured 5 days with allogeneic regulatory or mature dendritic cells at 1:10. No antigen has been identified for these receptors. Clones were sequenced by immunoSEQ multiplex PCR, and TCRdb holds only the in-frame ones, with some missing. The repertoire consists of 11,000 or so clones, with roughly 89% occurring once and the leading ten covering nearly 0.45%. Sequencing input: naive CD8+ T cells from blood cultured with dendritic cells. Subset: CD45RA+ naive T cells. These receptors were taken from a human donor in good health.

The CDR3 DNA reads TGTGCCAGCAGTTACAGAACAACTAATGAAAAACTGTTTTTT. Protein sequence: CASSYRTTNEKLFF. The genes are TRBV2 and TRBJ1-4, with unresolved D. The CDR3 sequence is 14 residues long. Trimming stripped 5 bases from V and 0 bases from J, with 7 bases between. Germline assignment: CDR1 SNHLY and CDR2 FYNNEI.

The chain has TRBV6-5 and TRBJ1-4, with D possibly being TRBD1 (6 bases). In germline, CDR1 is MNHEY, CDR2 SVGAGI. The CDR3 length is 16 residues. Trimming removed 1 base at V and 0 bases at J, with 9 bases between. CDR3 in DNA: TGTGCCAGCAGTTACTACAGGGACGCAACTAATGAAAAACTGTTTTTT. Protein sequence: CASSYYRDATNEKLFF.

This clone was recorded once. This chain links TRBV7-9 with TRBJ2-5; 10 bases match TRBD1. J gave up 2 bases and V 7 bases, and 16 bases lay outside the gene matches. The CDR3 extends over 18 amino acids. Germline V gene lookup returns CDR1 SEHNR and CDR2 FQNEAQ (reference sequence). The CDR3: CASTLGQGLPTGQETQYF. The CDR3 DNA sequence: TGTGCCAGCACCTTGGGACAGGGGCTTCCAACGGGGCAAGAGACCCAGTACTTC.

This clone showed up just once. DNA of the CDR3: TGTGCCAGCAGTTTAGTTTGGGGGAACACCGGGGAGCTGTTTTTT. Its translation: CASSLVWGNTGELFF. V is TRBV28 and J is TRBJ2-2; D call uncertain. This CDR3 has 15 amino acids. V lost 2 bases and J lost 1, with 8 bases in between. Germline lookup yields CDR1 MDHEN and CDR2 SYDVKM.

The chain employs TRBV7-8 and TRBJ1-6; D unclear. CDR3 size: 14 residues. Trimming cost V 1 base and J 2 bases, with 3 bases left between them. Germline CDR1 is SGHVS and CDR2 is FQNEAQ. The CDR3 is CASSLVAYNSPLHF. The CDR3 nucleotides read TGTGCCAGCAGCTTAGTAGCCTATAATTCACCCCTCCACTTT. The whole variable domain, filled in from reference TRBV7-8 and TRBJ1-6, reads GAGVSQSPRYKVAKRGQDVALRCDPISGHVSLFWYQQALGQGPEFLTYFQNEAQLDKSGLPSDRFFAERPEGSVSTLKIQRTQQEDSAVYLCASSLVAYNSPLHFGNGTRLTVT.

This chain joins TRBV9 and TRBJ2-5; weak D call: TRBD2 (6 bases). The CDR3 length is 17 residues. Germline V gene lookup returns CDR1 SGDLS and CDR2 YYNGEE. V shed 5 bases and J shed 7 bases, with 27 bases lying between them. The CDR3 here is CASSPDYIAASGRTQYF. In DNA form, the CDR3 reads TGTGCCAGCAGTCCCGACTACATAGCGGCCTCGGGGCGGACCCAGTACTTC.

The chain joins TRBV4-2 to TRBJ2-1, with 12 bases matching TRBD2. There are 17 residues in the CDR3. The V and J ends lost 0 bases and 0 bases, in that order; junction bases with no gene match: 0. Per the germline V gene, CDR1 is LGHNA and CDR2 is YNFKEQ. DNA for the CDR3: TGTGCCAGCAGCCAAGAACTAGCGGGAGGCTCCTACAATGAGCAGTTCTTC. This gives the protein CASSQELAGGSYNEQFF.

CDR3 sequence: CASSPVDTGMVDSGANVLTF. For the CDR3, the DNA is TGTGCCAGCAGCCCAGTTGACACGGGGATGGTGGACTCTGGGGCCAACGTCCTGACTTTC. The chain carries TRBV9 and TRBJ2-6; D is possibly TRBD2 (5 bases). This CDR3 is built from 20 residues. The V and J ends lost 4 bases and 0 bases respectively, with 23 bases between them. Germline V gene sequence: CDR1 SGDLS, CDR2 YYNGEE.

The CDR3, as DNA: TGTGCCAGCACCCGGCGGGCAGGGGCGTTAGACACCGGGGAGCTGTTTTTT. Protein product: CASTRRAGALDTGELFF. The chain combines TRBV7-2 with TRBJ2-2; tentative D call: TRBD1 (6 bases). The V gene lost 7 bases and the J gene lost 3 bases, with 21 bases spanning the gap. This CDR3 spans 17 amino acids. Germline CDR1 SGHTA, CDR2 FQGNSA.

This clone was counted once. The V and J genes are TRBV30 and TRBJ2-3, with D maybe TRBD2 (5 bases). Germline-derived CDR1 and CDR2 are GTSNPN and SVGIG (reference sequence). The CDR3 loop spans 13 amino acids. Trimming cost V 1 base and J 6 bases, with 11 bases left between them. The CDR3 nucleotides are TGTGCCTGGAGTGCCCTCACTAGTGATACGCAGTATTTT. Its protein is CAWSALTSDTQYF. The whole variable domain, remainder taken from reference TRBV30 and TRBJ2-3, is SQTIHQWPATLVQPVGSPLSLECTVEGTSNPNLYWYRQAAGRGLQLLFYSVGIGQISSEVPQNLSASRPQDRQFILSSKKLLLSDSGFYLCAWSALTSDTQYFGPGTRLTVL.

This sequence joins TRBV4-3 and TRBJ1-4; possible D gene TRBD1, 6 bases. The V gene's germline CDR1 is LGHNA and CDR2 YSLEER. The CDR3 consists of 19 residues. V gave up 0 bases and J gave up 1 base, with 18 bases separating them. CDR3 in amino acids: CASSQEREGHILTNEKLFF. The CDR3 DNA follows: TGCGCCAGCAGCCAAGAAAGGGAGGGACACATACTAACTAATGAAAAACTGTTTTTT.

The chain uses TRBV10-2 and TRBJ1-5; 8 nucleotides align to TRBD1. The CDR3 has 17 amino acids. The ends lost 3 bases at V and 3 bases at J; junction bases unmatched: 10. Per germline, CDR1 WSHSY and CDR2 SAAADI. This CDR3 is CASSDPTRTGFNQPQHF. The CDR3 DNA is TGCGCCAGCAGTGACCCAACCAGGACAGGGTTCAATCAGCCCCAGCATTTT.

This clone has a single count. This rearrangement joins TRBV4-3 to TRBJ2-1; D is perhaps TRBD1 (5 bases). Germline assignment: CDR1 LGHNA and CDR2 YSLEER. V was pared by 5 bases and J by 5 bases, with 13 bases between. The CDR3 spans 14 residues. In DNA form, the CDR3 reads TGCGCCAGCAGCGGAGACAGAGTTAACAATGAGCAGTTCTTC. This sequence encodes CASSGDRVNNEQFF.

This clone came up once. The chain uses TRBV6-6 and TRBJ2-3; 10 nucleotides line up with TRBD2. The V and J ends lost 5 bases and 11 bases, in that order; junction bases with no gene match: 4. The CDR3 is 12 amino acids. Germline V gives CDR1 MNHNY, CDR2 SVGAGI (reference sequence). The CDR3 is CASSPGLAEQYF. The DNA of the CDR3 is TGTGCCAGCAGTCCCGGACTAGCGGAGCAGTATTTT.

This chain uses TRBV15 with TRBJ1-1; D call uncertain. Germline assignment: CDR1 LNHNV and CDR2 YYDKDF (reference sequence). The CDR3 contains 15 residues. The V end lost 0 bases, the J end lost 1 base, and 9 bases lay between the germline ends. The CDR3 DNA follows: TGTGCCACCAGCAGAGATTCGGACCGGAACACTGAAGCTTTCTTT. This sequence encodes CATSRDSDRNTEAFF.

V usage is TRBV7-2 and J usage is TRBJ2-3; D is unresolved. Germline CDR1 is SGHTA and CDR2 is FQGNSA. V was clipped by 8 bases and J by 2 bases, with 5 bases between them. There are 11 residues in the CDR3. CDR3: CASRYTDTQYF. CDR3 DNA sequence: TGTGCCAGCCGTTACACAGATACGCAGTATTTT.

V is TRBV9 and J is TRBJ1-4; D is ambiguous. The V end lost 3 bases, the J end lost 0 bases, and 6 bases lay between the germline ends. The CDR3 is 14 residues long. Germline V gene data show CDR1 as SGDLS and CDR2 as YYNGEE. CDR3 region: CASSEQATNEKLFF. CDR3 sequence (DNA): TGTGCCAGCAGCGAGCAGGCAACTAATGAAAAACTGTTTTTT.

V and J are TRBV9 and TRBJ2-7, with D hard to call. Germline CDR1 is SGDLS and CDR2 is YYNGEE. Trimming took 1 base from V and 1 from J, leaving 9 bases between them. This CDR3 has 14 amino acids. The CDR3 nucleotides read TGTGCCAGCAGCGTAAGAGGTGGGTCCTACGAGCAGTACTTC. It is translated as CASSVRGGSYEQYF.

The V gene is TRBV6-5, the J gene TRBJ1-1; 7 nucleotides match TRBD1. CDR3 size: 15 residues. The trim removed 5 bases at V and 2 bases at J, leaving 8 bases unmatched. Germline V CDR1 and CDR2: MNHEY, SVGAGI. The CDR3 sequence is CASSTNPGGNTEAFF. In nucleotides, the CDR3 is TGTGCCAGCAGTACAAACCCAGGGGGAAACACTGAAGCTTTCTTT.

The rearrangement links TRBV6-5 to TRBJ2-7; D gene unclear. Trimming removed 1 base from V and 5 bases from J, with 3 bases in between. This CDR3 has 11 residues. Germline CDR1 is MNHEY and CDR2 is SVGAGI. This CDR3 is CASSYFNEQYF. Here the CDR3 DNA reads TGTGCCAGCAGTTACTTCAACGAGCAGTACTTC.

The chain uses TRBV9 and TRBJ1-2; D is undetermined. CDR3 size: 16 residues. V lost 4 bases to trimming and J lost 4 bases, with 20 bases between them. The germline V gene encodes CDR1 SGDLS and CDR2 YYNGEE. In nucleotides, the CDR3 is TGTGCCAGCAGCCCCCCACTTTTCGCAGGCGGCTATGGCTACACCTTC. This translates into CASSPPLFAGGYGYTF.

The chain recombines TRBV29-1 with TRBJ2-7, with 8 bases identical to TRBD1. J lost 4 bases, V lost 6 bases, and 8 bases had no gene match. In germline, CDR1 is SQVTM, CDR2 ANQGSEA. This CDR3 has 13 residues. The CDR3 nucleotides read TGCAGCGTGGAGGGACAGGCTAATTACGAGCAGTACTTC. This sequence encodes CSVEGQANYEQYF.

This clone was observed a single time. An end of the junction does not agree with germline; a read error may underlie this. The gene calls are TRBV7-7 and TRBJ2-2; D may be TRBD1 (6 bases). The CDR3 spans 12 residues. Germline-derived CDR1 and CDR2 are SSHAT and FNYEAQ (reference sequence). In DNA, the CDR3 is TGTGCTAGCAGCCCGGGGACAGGGGAGCTGTTTTTT. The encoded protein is CASSPGTGELFF. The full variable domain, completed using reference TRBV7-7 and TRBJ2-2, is GAGVSQSPRYKVTKRGQDVTLRCDPISSHATLYWYQQALGQGPEFLTYFNYEAQPDKSGLPSDRFSAERPEGSISTLTIQRTEQRDSAMYRCASSPGTGELFFGEGSRLTVL.

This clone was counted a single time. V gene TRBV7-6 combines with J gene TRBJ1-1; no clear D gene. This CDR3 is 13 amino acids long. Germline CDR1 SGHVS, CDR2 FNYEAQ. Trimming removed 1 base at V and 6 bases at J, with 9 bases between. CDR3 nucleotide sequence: TGTGCCAGCAGCTTAGGGGAAAAGGCTGAAGCTTTCTTT. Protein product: CASSLGEKAEAFF.

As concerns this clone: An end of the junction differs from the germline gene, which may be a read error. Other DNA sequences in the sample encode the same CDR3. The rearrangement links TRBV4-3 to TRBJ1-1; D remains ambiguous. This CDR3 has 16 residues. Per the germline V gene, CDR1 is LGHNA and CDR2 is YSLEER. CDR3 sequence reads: CASSQDRGRENTEAFF. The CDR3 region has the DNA TGCGCCAGCAGCCAAGACCGTGGAAGAGAGAACACTGAAGCTTTCTTC.

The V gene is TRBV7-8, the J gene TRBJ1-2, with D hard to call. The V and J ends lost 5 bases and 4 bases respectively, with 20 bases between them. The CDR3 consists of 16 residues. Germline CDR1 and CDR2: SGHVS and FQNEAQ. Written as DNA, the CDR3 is TGTGCCAGCAGCCTAGGGCCCATAACATATGTCTATGGCTACACCTTC. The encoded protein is CASSLGPITYVYGYTF.

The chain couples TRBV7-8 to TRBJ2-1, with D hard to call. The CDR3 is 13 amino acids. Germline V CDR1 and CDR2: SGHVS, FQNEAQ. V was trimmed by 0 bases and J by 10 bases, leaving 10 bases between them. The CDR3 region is CASSLARFPEQFF. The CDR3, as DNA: TGTGCCAGCAGCTTAGCTAGGTTTCCAGAGCAGTTCTTC.

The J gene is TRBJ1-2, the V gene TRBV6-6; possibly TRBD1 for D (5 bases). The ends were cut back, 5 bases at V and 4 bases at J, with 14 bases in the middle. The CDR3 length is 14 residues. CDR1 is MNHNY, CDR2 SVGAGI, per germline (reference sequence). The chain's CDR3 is CASSLTGPVYGYTF. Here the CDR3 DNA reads TGTGCCAGCAGTCTCACGGGACCGGTCTATGGCTACACCTTC.

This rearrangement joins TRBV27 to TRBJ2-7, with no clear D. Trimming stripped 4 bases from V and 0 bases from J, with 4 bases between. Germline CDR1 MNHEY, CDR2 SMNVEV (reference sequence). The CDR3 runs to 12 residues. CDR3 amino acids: CASSSYSYEQYF. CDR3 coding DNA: TGTGCCAGCAGTTCGTACTCCTACGAGCAGTACTTC.